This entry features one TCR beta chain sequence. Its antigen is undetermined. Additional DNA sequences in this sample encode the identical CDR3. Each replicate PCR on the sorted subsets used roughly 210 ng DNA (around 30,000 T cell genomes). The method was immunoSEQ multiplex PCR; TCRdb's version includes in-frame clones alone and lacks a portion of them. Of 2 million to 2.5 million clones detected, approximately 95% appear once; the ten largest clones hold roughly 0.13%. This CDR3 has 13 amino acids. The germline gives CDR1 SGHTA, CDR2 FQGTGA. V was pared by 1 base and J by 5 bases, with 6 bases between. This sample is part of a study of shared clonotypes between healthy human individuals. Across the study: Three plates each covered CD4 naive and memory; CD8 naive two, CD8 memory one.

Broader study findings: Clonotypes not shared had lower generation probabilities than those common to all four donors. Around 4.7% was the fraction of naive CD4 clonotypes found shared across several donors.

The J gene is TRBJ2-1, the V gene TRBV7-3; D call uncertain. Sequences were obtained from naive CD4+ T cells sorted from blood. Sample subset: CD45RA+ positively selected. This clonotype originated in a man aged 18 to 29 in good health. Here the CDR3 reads CASSLNRDNEQFF. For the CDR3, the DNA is TGTGCCAGCAGCTTAAACAGAGACAATGAGCAGTTCTTC.